Shown below are 8 T cell receptor beta chains from a single sample sequenced in a study of T cell changes during pregnancy in multiple sclerosis. Produced via immunoSEQ multiplex PCR; TCRdb's table is partial and in-frame only. Of some 20,000 clones in the sample, approximately 86% were seen once. The sequencing here drew on CD4+ T cells from peripheral blood mononuclear cells, taken in the first trimester of pregnancy. Receptor source: a female donor in good health, enrolled as a control in a pregnancy study.

The rearrangement links TRBV11-2 to TRBJ2-6, with D unclear. The V end was cut by 7 bases, the J end by 4 bases, with 8 bases between. Germline V lookup: CDR1 SGHAT, CDR2 FQNNGV. This CDR3 has 13 residues. Written as DNA, the CDR3 is TGTGCCAGCACCGGGTTCGGGGCCAACGTCCTGACTTTC. Amino acids: CASTGFGANVLTF. Together with reference TRBV11-2 and TRBJ2-6, the CDR3 gives the full variable domain: EAGVAQSPRYKIIEKRQSVAFWCNPISGHATLYWYQQILGQGPKLLIQFQNNGVVDDSQLPKDRFSAERLKGVDSTLKIQPAKLEDSAVYLCASTGFGANVLTFGAGSRLTVL.

This rearrangement joins TRBV6-1 to TRBJ2-2; D is possibly TRBD1 (5 bases). The CDR3 has 14 residues. Trimming removed 5 bases at V and 6 bases at J, with 13 bases between. Germline CDR1 MNHNS, CDR2 SASEGT. Here the CDR3 reads CASSLRQRPGELFF. In nucleotides, the CDR3 is TGTGCCAGCAGTTTAAGACAGAGGCCCGGGGAGCTGTTTTTT.

The chain couples TRBV2 to TRBJ1-1; maybe TRBD1 (6 bases). The CDR3 runs 15 residues. Trimming stripped 4 bases from V and 5 bases from J, with 17 bases between. Germline loops: CDR1 SNHLY, CDR2 FYNNEI. CDR3 bases: TGTGCCAGCAGTGGGGGGGGCCCCTTGGGTACTGAAGCTTTCTTT. This sequence encodes CASSGGGPLGTEAFF.

In its sample, this clone was seen once. V gene TRBV28 combines with J gene TRBJ2-5; D is perhaps TRBD2 (6 bases). This CDR3 region has 19 residues. CDR1 is MDHEN, CDR2 SYDVKM, per germline. Trimming left V 2 bases short and J 1 base short, with 23 bases between. The CDR3, as DNA: TGTGCCAGCAGTTTAAATCCCTCCTCCCCAGCGGGCCTCCAAGAGACCCAGTACTTC. Its protein product is CASSLNPSSPAGLQETQYF.

The genes are TRBV29-1 and TRBJ1-2; 7 positions agree with TRBD1. CDR3 length equals 13 residues. Trimming at V came to 6 bases and at J to 1 base, leaving 5 bases not matched to a gene. CDR1 SQVTM and CDR2 ANQGSEA come from the germline V gene. CDR3 coding DNA: TGCAGCGTCAATGGACAGGATAACTATGGCTACACCTTC. As protein: CSVNGQDNYGYTF.

The V gene is TRBV28, the J gene TRBJ2-7; 7 nucleotides match TRBD1. J lost 1 base, V lost 5 bases, and 5 bases had no gene match. In germline, CDR1 is MDHEN, CDR2 SYDVKM. This CDR3 region has 14 residues. Here the CDR3 DNA reads TGTGCCAGCAGTCCCCCGGGACAGTCCTACGAGCAGTACTTC. This translates into CASSPPGQSYEQYF. The whole variable domain, remainder taken from reference TRBV28 and TRBJ2-7, is DVKVTQSSRYLVKRTGEKVFLECVQDMDHENMFWYRQDPGLGLRLIYFSYDVKMKEKGDIPEGYSVSREKKERFSLILESASTNQTSMYLCASSPPGQSYEQYFGPGTRLTVT.

This chain joins TRBV19 and TRBJ2-7; D might be TRBD2 (6 bases). The CDR3 is 15 residues long. V dropped 3 bases and J dropped 7 bases, with 19 bases sitting between them. From germline, CDR1 is LNHDA and CDR2 SQIVND (reference sequence). In nucleotides, the CDR3 is TGTGCCAGTAGTATTAGAACTAGCCCTGTGGGAGAGCAGTACTTC. Translating it yields CASSIRTSPVGEQYF. Full variable domain (missing parts from reference TRBV19 and TRBJ2-7): DGGITQSPKYLFRKEGQNVTLSCEQNLNHDAMYWYRQDPGQGLRLIYYSQIVNDFQKGDIAEGYSVSREKKESFPLTVTSAQKNPTAFYLCASSIRTSPVGEQYFGPGTRLTVT.

V usage is TRBV7-2 and J usage is TRBJ1-2, with 7 bases matching TRBD1. Germline CDR1 SGHTA, CDR2 FQGNSA. V was pared by 5 bases and J by 4 bases, with 7 bases of the junction left unmatched. This CDR3 has 14 amino acids. CDR3 sequence reads: CASSLGQRLYGYTF. The CDR3 nucleotides are TGTGCCAGCAGCCTGGGACAGCGCCTCTATGGCTACACCTTC.